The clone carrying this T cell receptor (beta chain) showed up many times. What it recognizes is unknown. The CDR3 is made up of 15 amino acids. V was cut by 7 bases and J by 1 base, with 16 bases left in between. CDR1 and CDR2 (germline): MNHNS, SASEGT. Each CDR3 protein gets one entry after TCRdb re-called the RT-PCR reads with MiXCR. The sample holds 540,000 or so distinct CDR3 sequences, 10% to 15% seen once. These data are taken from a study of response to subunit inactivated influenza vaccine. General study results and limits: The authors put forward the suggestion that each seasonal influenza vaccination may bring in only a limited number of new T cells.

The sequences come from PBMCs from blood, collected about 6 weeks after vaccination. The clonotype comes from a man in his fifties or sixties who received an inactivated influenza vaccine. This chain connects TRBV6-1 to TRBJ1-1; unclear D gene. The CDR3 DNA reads TGTGCCAGCACACGATCATGGGGTGAGAACACTGAAGCTTTCTTT. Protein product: CASTRSWGENTEAFF.